This section outlines one T cell receptor (beta chain) sequence together with its context. Only in-frame clones appear in the TCRdb table, and some are missing; sequencing was by immunoSEQ multiplex PCR. There are 300,000 to 350,000 clones in the sample; 87% occur only once, and around 9.9% lies in the top ten. These data belong to a study of blood T cell repertoires in COVID-19. CDR1 and CDR2 (germline): SGDLS, YYNGEE. This CDR3 is built from 14 residues. V was shortened by 4 bases and J by 0 bases, with 5 bases between the two germline ends. The clonotype was recovered from a young man with COVID-19, enrolled during active disease. The sequencing sample was made of peripheral blood. The J gene is TRBJ2-6, the V gene TRBV9; the D is unclear. The CDR3 DNA reads TGTGCCAGCAGCTTGAGCTCTGGGGCCAACGTCCTGACTTTC. Translated, it gives CASSLSSGANVLTF. Complete variable domain (other parts from reference TRBV9 and TRBJ2-6): DSGVTQTPKHLITATGQRVTLRCSPRSGDLSVYWYQQSLDQGLQFLIQYYNGEERAKGNILERFSAQQFPDLHSELNLSSLELGDSALYFCASSLSSGANVLTFGAGSRLTVL.